This T cell receptor beta chain was identified in a study of technical replicates of blood from several donors. The CDR3 consists of 16 residues. Trimming at V came to 4 bases and at J to 3 bases, leaving 7 bases not matched to a gene. Germline-derived CDR1 and CDR2 are SGDLS and YYNGEE. The repertoire was sequenced with immunoSEQ multiplex PCR; TCRdb's copy has only in-frame clones and lacks some. The sample carries around 74,000 clones, 80% to 90% recorded once. The sample consisted of PBMCs. The V call is TRBV9, the J call TRBJ2-1; 10 bases are shared with TRBD2. The clonotype was recovered from a human donor in good health. Some clones in this sample may be carry-over from other donors' samples. For the CDR3, the DNA is TGTGCCAGCAGCCCGCCTCGGACTAGCGGCTACAATGAGCAGTTCTTC. It codes for CASSPPRTSGYNEQFF.